The table lists the clone carrying this T cell receptor (beta chain) with a few counts. These data originate in a study of low-dose radiotherapy and immunotherapy resistance in tumors. Study overall: At a dose of 200 mg/m2, intravenous cyclophosphamide was given every two weeks, one day before radiation and immunotherapy.

Specified time point: after trial treatment. Indicated treatment: LDRT plus nivolumab, ipilimumab, low-dose cyclophosphamide and aspirin (RACIN trial). Donors were administered nivolumab, ipilimumab, aspirin and low-dose cyclophosphamide, together with low-dose radiotherapy. Patients who could take part had advanced solid tumors with no tumor-infiltrating lymphocytes. A roughly 20-cycle PCR with a constant-region primer and V-primer adapter amplified TCRs. TCRdb called the reads again in MiXCR, with one record for every CDR3 protein. The sample includes roughly 50,000 distinct CDR3 sequences, roughly 31% seen only once; the top ten take 7% to 10%. The sequencing here drew on PBMCs, taken after low-dose radiotherapy plus immunotherapy. The clonotype comes from a male donor with rectosigmoid adenocarcinoma.

The CDR3 here is CASSLAGREQYF. For the CDR3, the DNA is TGTGCCAGCAGCTTGGCGGGGCGCGAGCAGTACTTC. The chain uses TRBV5-4 and TRBJ2-7; the D gene could be TRBD1 or TRBD2 (5 bases each). Trimming removed 0 bases from V and 6 bases from J, with 7 bases in between. CDR3 size: 12 residues. In germline, CDR1 is SGHNT, CDR2 YYREEE (reference sequence).